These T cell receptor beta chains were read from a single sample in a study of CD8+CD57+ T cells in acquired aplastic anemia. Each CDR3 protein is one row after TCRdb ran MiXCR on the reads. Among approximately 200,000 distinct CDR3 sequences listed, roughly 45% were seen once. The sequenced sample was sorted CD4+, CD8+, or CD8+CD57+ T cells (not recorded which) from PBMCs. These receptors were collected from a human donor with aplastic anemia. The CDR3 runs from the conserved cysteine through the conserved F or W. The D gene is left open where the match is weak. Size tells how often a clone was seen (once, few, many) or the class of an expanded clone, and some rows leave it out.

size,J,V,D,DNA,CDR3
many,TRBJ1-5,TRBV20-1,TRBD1,TGCAGTGTACGACAGGGTGTGAGATATAGCAATCAGCCCCAGCATTTT,CSVRQGVRYSNQPQHF
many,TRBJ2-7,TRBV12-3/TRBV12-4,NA,TGTAAAGCCGGGGCCTACGAGCAGTACTTC,CKAGAYEQYF
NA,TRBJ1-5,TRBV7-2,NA,TGTGCCAGCAGCTCCCGAAGCGATCAGCCCCAGCATTTT,CASSSRSDQPQHF
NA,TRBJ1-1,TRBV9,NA,TGTGCCAGCAGCGTAGGACCCGACATTTACACTGAAGCTTTCTTT,CASSVGPDIYTEAFF
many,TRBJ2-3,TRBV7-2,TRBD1,TGTGCCAGCAGCTTGATGGGAACAGGGGTCCCCCTACCTACAGATACGCAGTATTTT,CASSLMGTGVPLPTDTQYF
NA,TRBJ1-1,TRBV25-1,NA,TGTGCCAGCAGTGAAAGGGTGAACACTGAAGCTCTCTTC,CASSERVNTEALF
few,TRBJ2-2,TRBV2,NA,TGTGCCAGCAGTTTCAGAGCTGGAAACACCGGGGAGCTGTTTTTT,CASSFRAGNTGELFF
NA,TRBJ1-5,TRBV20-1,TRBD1,TGCAGTGCGTTAAAGGGACAGGGCTACGAGCAGCCCCAGCATTTT,CSALKGQGYEQPQHF
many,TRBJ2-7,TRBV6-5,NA,TGTGCCAGCAGTGGGGGGGCTTTATACTACGAGCAGTACTTC,CASSGGALYYEQYF
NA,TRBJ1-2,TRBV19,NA,TGTGCCAGTAGTACTACAACGGGGGTTGGCTACACCTTC,CASSTTTGVGYTF
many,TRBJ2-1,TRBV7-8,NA,TGTGCCAGCAGCTTGACGCTTCTTCGAGGGATGGATGAGCAGTTCTTC,CASSLTLLRGMDEQFF
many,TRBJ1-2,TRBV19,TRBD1,TGTGCCAGTAGTCCTGGACAGGGGTATGGCTACACCTTC,CASSPGQGYGYTF
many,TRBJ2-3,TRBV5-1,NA,TGCGCCAGCAGCCCCCGACAGGTAACAGATACGCAGTATTTT,CASSPRQVTDTQYF
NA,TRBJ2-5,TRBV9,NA,TGTGCCAGCAGCGCCGGCGGCAGCTGGTTGGAGACCCAGTACTTC,CASSAGGSWLETQYF
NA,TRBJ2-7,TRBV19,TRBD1,TGTGCCAGTAGTGGACAGGGGGTGGGGGAGCAGTACTTC,CASSGQGVGEQYF
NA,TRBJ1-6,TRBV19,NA,TGTGCCAGTAGTATACGGGACACCAATTCACCCCTCCACTTT,CASSIRDTNSPLHF
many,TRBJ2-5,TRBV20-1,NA,TGCAGTGCTAGAGGACCCCAGCGGCCGTACCAAGAGACCCAGTACTTC,CSARGPQRPYQETQYF
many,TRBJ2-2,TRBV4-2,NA,TGTGCCAGCAGCCAAGACCCAGCTGCGAACACCGGGGAGCTGTTTTTT,CASSQDPAANTGELFF
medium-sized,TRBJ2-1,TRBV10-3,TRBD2,TGTGCCATCAGTGAGTCTCGGTCCGGGGGAGGGAGAGATGAGCAGTTCTTC,CAISESRSGGGRDEQFF
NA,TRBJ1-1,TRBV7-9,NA,TGTGCCAGCGGCTTAGTGGGGGGCGACGCTTTTTTT,CASGLVGGDAFF
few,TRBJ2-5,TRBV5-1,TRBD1,TGCGCCAGCAGCCCTCCGGGACAGGGCCCGGAGACCCAGTACTTC,CASSPPGQGPETQYF
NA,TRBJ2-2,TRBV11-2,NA,TGTGCCAGCAGTACTGACAGCGTCGCGAACACCGGGGAGCTGTCTTGG,CASSTDSVANTGELSW
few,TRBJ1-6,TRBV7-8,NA,TGTGCCATCAGACAGGATAATTCACCCCTCCACTTT,CAIRQDNSPLHF
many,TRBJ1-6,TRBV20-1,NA,TGCAGTGCTGGGGCCACCAGACTAAGCTCCTATAATTCACCCCTCCACTTT,CSAGATRLSSYNSPLHF
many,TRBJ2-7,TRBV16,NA,TGTGCCAGCAGCCAAAGCTACGAGCAGTACTTC,CASSQSYEQYF
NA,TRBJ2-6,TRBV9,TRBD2,TGTGCCAGCTCCCATGGGGGGGCTGGGGCCAACGTCCTGACTTTC,CASSHGGAGANVLTF
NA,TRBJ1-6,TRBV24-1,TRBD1,TGTGCCACCAGTGATTTCCGACAGGGAGGTTCACCCCTCCACTTT,CATSDFRQGGSPLHF
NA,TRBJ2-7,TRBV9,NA,TGTGCCAGCAGCGTAGGTCCCAGCTACGAGCAGTACTTC,CASSVGPSYEQYF
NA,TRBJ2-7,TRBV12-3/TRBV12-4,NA,TGTGCCAGCAGTTATACCCGCTACGAGCAGTACTTC,CASSYTRYEQYF
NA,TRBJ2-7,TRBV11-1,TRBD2,TGTGCCAGCAGCGTGACTAGCGGGGGTACCGAGCAGTACTTC,CASSVTSGGTEQYF
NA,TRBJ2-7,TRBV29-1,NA,TGCAGCGTTGAAGATCAGGGACCGGAGCAGTACTTC,CSVEDQGPEQYF
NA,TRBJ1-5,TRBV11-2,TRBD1,TGTGCCAGCAGCCAACGACAGGGGAATCAGCCCCAGCATTTT,CASSQRQGNQPQHF
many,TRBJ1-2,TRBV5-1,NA,TGCGCCAGCAGCCCGACTATGAGGGAGAGAAATGGCTACACCTTC,CASSPTMRERNGYTF
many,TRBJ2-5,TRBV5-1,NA,TGCGCCAGCAGCTCTTCACCCCGGGCCTCGGAGGGACCCCAGTACTTC,CASSSSPRASEGPQYF
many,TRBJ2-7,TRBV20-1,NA,TGCAGTGCTGCGGACCTATTAGCCTACGAGCAGTACTTC,CSAADLLAYEQYF
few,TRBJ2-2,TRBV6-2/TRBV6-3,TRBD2,TGTGCCAGCAGTCCTCTACCGGCGGCAGGGAGGGACGGGGAGCTGTTTTTT,CASSPLPAAGRDGELFF
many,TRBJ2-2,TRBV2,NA,TGTGCCGGGAACCGGGACGGACGCACCGGGGAGCTGTTTTTT,CAGNRDGRTGELFF
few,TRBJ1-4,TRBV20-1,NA,TGCAGTGCGGTCCTCAGGACTAATGAAAAACTGTTTTTT,CSAVLRTNEKLFF
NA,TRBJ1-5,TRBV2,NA,TGTGCCAGCAGTCGTAGGGATGAGGAAGTAGATCAGCCCCAGCATTTT,CASSRRDEEVDQPQHF
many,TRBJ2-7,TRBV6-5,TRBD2,TGTGCCACTACTCTGGGGGGGAACTCCTACGAGCAGTACTTC,CATTLGGNSYEQYF
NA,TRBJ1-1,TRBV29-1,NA,TGCAGCGTTGAAGGGGAGGCGAACACTGAAGCTTTCTTT,CSVEGEANTEAFF
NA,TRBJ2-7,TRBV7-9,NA,TGTGCCAGCAGCCTGGGACAGGCCAGGGGTAGCGGGAGTCCCTACGAGCAGTACTTC,CASSLGQARGSGSPYEQYF
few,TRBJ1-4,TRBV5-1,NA,TGCGCCAGCAGTCCCCTCGGGGGCTCAACTAATGAAAAACTGTTTTTT,CASSPLGGSTNEKLFF
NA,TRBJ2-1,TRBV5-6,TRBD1,TGTGCCAGCAGCTTGGGGACAGGGCTTGGCTACAATGAGCAGTTCTTC,CASSLGTGLGYNEQFF
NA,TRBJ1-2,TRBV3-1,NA,TGTGCCAGCAGCCAGGCCCCAGGCTATGGCTACACCTTC,CASSQAPGYGYTF
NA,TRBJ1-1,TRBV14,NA,TGTGCCAGCTGCCAAGATCGGGGCAGAGACACTGAGGCTTTCTTT,CASCQDRGRDTEAFF
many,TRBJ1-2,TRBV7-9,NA,TGTGCCAGCAGTTCTACAGGCCCCTATGGCTACACCTTC,CASSSTGPYGYTF
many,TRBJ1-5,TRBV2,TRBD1,TGTGCCAGCGGTGGAGGGGGCGAGGGTCATGGTCAGCCCCAGCATTTT,CASGGGGEGHGQPQHF
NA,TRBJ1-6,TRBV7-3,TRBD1,TGTGCCAGCAGCTTAGAGGGACAGAATAATTCACCCCTCCACTTT,CASSLEGQNNSPLHF
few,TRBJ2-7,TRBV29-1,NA,TGCAGCGTGGCGACAGATAACGAGCAGTACTTC,CSVATDNEQYF
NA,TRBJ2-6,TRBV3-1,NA,TGTGCCAGCAGCCAAGATCAGCCGGGCGGGACCAACGTCCTGACTTTC,CASSQDQPGGTNVLTF